One and the same sample provided the 24 T cell receptor beta chains below, sequenced in a study of cytomegalovirus exposure and HLA in healthy donors. TCRdb's table, derived via immunoSEQ multiplex PCR, lists solely in-frame clones and lacks some. The sample includes 150,000 or so clones, roughly 87% of them seen just once. The sequenced sample was PBMCs. Every receptor here comes from a woman aged 18-30 years in good health and CMV-seronegative.

The chain employs TRBV11-1 and TRBJ2-7, with a weak D call TRBD2 (6 bases). The CDR3 runs 12 residues. CDR1 and CDR2 (germline): SGHAT, FQDESV (reference sequence). V lost 8 bases to trimming and J lost 0 bases, with 8 bases between them. The CDR3 bases are TGTGCCAGCGCGGGGAGCTCCTACGAGCAGTACTTC. It yields the protein CASAGSSYEQYF.

The CDR3 sequence: CASTGGVGTEAFF. CDR3 sequence (DNA): TGTGCCAGCACCGGCGGGGTAGGCACTGAAGCTTTCTTT. The rearrangement joins TRBV6-1 to TRBJ1-1; D is ambiguous. Deletions cut 7 bases from V and 4 bases from J, with 13 bases between. Germline-derived CDR1 and CDR2 are MNHNS and SASEGT. The CDR3 consists of 13 residues.

The chain links TRBV9 to TRBJ2-1; D possibly corresponds to TRBD1 (6 bases). V was trimmed by 2 bases and J by 1 base, leaving 10 bases between them. The germline V gene has CDR1 SGDLS and CDR2 YYNGEE. The CDR3 is made up of 15 amino acids. CDR3 loop: CASSVSTGSYNEQFF. The CDR3 DNA is TGTGCCAGCAGCGTCTCAACAGGGTCCTACAATGAGCAGTTCTTC.

V gene TRBV5-1 combines with J gene TRBJ1-1; no clear D. The CDR3 is made up of 12 amino acids. Germline V lookup: CDR1 SGHRS, CDR2 YFSETQ. V gave up 2 bases and J gave up 3 bases, with 5 bases separating them. The CDR3 sequence: CASSFGDTEAFF. Written as DNA, the CDR3 is TGCGCCAGCAGCTTCGGGGACACTGAAGCTTTCTTT.

The DNA of the CDR3 is TGCGCCAGCAGCTGGGGCGGGGGTCCGGGGTTTGAGCAGTACTTC. Translating gives CASSWGGGPGFEQYF. V gene TRBV5-1 combines with J gene TRBJ2-7, with 7 bases matching TRBD2. Trimming cost V 3 bases and J 7 bases; bases outside gene matches: 13. Germline values: CDR1 SGHRS, CDR2 YFSETQ. This CDR3 contains 15 residues. Full variable domain (rest looked up from reference TRBV5-1 and TRBJ2-7): KAGVTQTPRYLIKTRGQQVTLSCSPISGHRSVSWYQQTPGQGLQFLFEYFSETQRNKGNFPGRFSGRQFSNSRSEMNVSTLELGDSALYLCASSWGGGPGFEQYFGPGTRLTVT.

The V gene is TRBV27, the J gene TRBJ1-1; D gene uncertain. Per germline, CDR1 MNHEY and CDR2 SMNVEV (reference sequence). The CDR3 has 16 amino acids. Between the trimmed V and J ends, which lost 6 bases and 10 bases, there was a span of 27 bases. The CDR3 region has the DNA TGTGCCAGCAGACTCGGGAGCCCATCAAACGTCTATGGAGCTTTCTTT. It encodes CASRLGSPSNVYGAFF.

The J gene is TRBJ1-1, the V gene TRBV18; no firm D call. CDR1 and CDR2 (germline): KGHSH, LQKENI. CDR3 length: 16 residues. The germline V and J ends were trimmed by 2 bases and 0 bases, with 13 bases remaining between them. The CDR3 loop reads CASSPFFPRMNTEAFF. The CDR3 DNA reads TGTGCCAGCTCACCATTTTTTCCCAGGATGAACACTGAAGCTTTCTTT.

The CDR3 bases are TGTGCCACCAGCAGCTTTTCAACTAATGAAAAACTGTTTTTT. Encoded protein: CATSSFSTNEKLFF. This chain connects TRBV15 to TRBJ1-4; no clear D. CDR1 is LNHNV and CDR2 is YYDKDF in the germline V gene (reference sequence). The CDR3 is made up of 14 amino acids. The V end was cut by 3 bases, the J end by 0 bases, with 5 bases between.

The chain combines TRBV5-6 with TRBJ2-3; D is unclear. V lost 4 bases, J lost 2 bases, and 11 bases lay in between. CDR3 size: 14 residues. The germline gives CDR1 SGHDT, CDR2 YYEEEE. CDR3 sequence: CASSPEMNTDTQYF. The DNA for the CDR3 is TGTGCCAGCAGCCCGGAGATGAACACAGATACGCAGTATTTT.

This clone has a handful of counts. The rearrangement uses TRBV9 and TRBJ1-2, with unresolved D. The length of the CDR3 is 14 residues. Germline CDR1 reads SGDLS; CDR2 reads YYNGEE. V lost 0 bases to trimming and J lost 5 bases, with 11 bases between them. CDR3 sequence reads: CASSVEMAGYGYTF. CDR3 sequence (DNA): TGTGCCAGCAGCGTAGAAATGGCGGGGTATGGCTACACCTTC.

The chain has TRBV5-5 and TRBJ1-2; 7 bases match TRBD1. The CDR3 loop spans 15 amino acids. Germline V gene sequence: CDR1 SGHKS, CDR2 YYEKEE (reference sequence). Germline trimming cut 3 bases from V and 6 bases from J; bases unmatched to any gene: 11. The CDR3 spells CASSYGPDGQDGYTF. CDR3 DNA: TGTGCCAGCAGCTACGGGCCCGATGGACAGGATGGCTACACCTTC.

This clone came up a few times. The V gene is TRBV18, the J gene TRBJ1-5; no reliable D call. Per germline, CDR1 KGHSH and CDR2 LQKENI. The CDR3 spans 14 residues. V lost 2 bases, J lost 0 bases, and 5 bases lay in between. CDR3 DNA: TGTGCCAGCTCACCAGTTCTTAGCAATCAGCCCCAGCATTTT. As protein: CASSPVLSNQPQHF.

The genes are TRBV10-2 and TRBJ2-5, with D possibly being TRBD1 (6 bases). V lost 2 bases, J lost 3 bases, and 10 bases lay in between. The CDR3 is made up of 14 amino acids. Germline V lookup: CDR1 WSHSY, CDR2 SAAADI. This CDR3 reads CASSEPYREETQYF. The CDR3 nucleotides are TGCGCCAGCAGTGAGCCGTACAGGGAAGAGACCCAGTACTTC.

The genes are TRBV7-9 and TRBJ1-2; 10 nucleotides line up with TRBD1. This CDR3 spans 15 amino acids. J lost 8 bases, V lost 1 base, and 7 bases had no gene match. Germline assignment: CDR1 SEHNR and CDR2 FQNEAQ (reference sequence). In nucleotides, the CDR3 is TGTGCCAGCAGCTTAGTTCGACAGGGGGCAGGCGGCTACACCTTC. It translates to CASSLVRQGAGGYTF.

The V gene is TRBV5-1, the J gene TRBJ1-1; the D gene is possibly TRBD1 (5 bases). V was pared by 5 bases and J by 6 bases, with 8 bases between. The CDR3 totals 11 residues. Per germline, CDR1 SGHRS and CDR2 YFSETQ. CDR3 nucleotide sequence: TGCGCCAGCAGAGGGGACTCTGAAGCTTTCTTT. Its protein is CASRGDSEAFF.

The genes are TRBV5-1 and TRBJ2-7, with D tentatively TRBD1 (5 bases). With 3 bases removed from V and 3 bases from J, the gap between germline ends came to 13 bases. This CDR3 is 14 amino acids long. The germline V gene has CDR1 SGHRS and CDR2 YFSETQ. The CDR3 DNA is TGCGCCAGCAGCTATGGGGCAGGAAGCTACGAGCAGTACTTC. It codes for CASSYGAGSYEQYF.

This rearrangement joins TRBV5-8 to TRBJ2-7; 16 bases match TRBD2. The germline V gene encodes CDR1 SGHTS and CDR2 YDEGEE. J was trimmed by 5 bases and V by 2 bases; bases with no gene match: 7. The CDR3 loop spans 17 amino acids. The CDR3 spells CASSFLGTSGGAHEQYF. Here the CDR3 DNA reads TGTGCCAGCAGCTTTCTCGGGACTAGCGGGGGGGCTCACGAGCAGTACTTC.

This sequence joins TRBV9 and TRBJ1-2; TRBD1 matches 7 bases. The CDR3 covers 17 residues. V shed 0 bases and J 5 bases; nucleotides not matched to a gene: 13. Per the germline V gene, CDR1 is SGDLS and CDR2 is YYNGEE. The CDR3 loop reads CASSVGGSGGLGYGYTF. CDR3 coding DNA: TGTGCCAGCAGCGTAGGGGGGTCAGGGGGTCTTGGGTATGGCTACACCTTC.

V and J are TRBV29-1 and TRBJ2-5; TRBD1 agrees at 11 bases. From germline, CDR1 is SQVTM and CDR2 ANQGSEA. Trimming cost V 7 bases and J 11 bases; bases outside gene matches: 18. This CDR3 contains 15 residues. The DNA of the CDR3 is TGCAGCGCTGCCGGACAGGGGGCTAGTATAGGGTGGCAGTACTTC. Amino acids: CSAAGQGASIGWQYF.

In nucleotides, the CDR3 is TGTGCCAGCAGCTTAACCTCAGGGTGGGGGGAAGCCCCAGATACGCAGTATTTT. This codes for CASSLTSGWGEAPDTQYF. V is TRBV7-3 and J is TRBJ2-3; perhaps TRBD2 as D (6 bases). Deletions cut 0 bases from V and 4 bases from J, with 20 bases between. CDR3 length equals 18 residues. Germline V gene data show CDR1 as SGHTA and CDR2 as FQGTGA.

There are a few counts of this clone. The V and J genes are TRBV7-8 and TRBJ1-2, with 7 bases matching TRBD1. Germline V CDR1 and CDR2: SGHVS, FQNEAQ. J was trimmed by 4 bases and V by 5 bases; bases with no gene match: 4. The CDR3 has 13 amino acids. The CDR3 region is CASSTGQSYGYTF. The DNA for the CDR3 is TGTGCCAGCAGCACGGGACAGAGCTATGGCTACACCTTC.

This clone was counted a few times. This chain links TRBV5-5 with TRBJ1-2; no firm D call. Trimming took 1 base from V and 4 from J, leaving 11 bases between them. The germline gives CDR1 SGHKS, CDR2 YYEKEE (reference sequence). This CDR3 contains 14 residues. Written as DNA, the CDR3 is TGTGCCAGCAGCTTGTTGGCTGTTGTCTATGGCTACACCTTC. This gives the protein CASSLLAVVYGYTF.

The rearrangement joins TRBV13 to TRBJ1-1, with a tentative D call TRBD1 (6 bases). V was trimmed by 5 bases and J by 1 base, leaving 14 bases between them. The CDR3 totals 15 residues. Germline assignment: CDR1 PRHDT and CDR2 FYEKMQ (reference sequence). DNA for the CDR3: TGTGCCAGCAGCCTCCTGGGGGCTAGGAACACTGAAGCTTTCTTT. Translating gives CASSLLGARNTEAFF.

The chain carries TRBV4-1 and TRBJ1-1; D unclear. This CDR3 comprises 12 residues. V lost 0 bases and J 11 bases, leaving 10 bases between the germline ends. Germline V gene lookup returns CDR1 MGHRA and CDR2 YSYEKL. This CDR3 is CASSQDAITAFF. DNA of the CDR3: TGCGCCAGCAGCCAAGACGCGATTACGGCTTTCTTT.